In its sample, the clone carrying this T cell receptor beta chain was seen once. Some clones are missing from TCRdb's copy, which holds only in-frame ones; the method was immunoSEQ multiplex PCR. The sample lists around 64,000 clones; around 93% were seen once. Trimming took off 6 bases at V and 8 bases at J, with 23 bases between the two ends. CDR3 length equals 16 residues. Germline CDR1 is MDHEN and CDR2 is SYDVKM. These data belong to a study of OX40 agonist ivuxolimab in advanced cancers. The chain combines TRBV28 with TRBJ2-1; D not resolved. Sequencing was performed on CD4+ or CD8+ T cells sorted from blood, taken in a trial of the OX40 agonist ivuxolimab. The source of this sequence is an adult with an advanced solid tumor such as melanoma, head and neck, liver or kidney cancer. CDR3 loop: CASRPILVGVGDEQFF. In nucleotides, the CDR3 is TGTGCCAGCAGACCCATTCTTGTTGGAGTTGGGGATGAGCAGTTCTTC.